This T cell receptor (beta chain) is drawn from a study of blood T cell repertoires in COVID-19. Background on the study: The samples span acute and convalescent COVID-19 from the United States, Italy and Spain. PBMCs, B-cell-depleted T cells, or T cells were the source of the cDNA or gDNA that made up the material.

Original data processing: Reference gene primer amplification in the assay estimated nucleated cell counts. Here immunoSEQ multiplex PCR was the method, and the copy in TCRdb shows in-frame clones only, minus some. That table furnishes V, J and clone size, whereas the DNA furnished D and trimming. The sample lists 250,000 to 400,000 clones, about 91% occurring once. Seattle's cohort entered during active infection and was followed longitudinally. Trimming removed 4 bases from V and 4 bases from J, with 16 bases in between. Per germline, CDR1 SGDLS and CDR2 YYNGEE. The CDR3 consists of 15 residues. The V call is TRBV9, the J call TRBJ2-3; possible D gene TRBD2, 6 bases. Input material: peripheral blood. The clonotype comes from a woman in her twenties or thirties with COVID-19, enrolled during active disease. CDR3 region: CASSTMGGSPDTQYF. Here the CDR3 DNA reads TGTGCCAGCAGCACCATGGGGGGTTCCCCAGATACGCAGTATTTT.